These 29 T cell receptor beta chains came from one sample sequenced in a study of cytomegalovirus exposure and HLA in healthy donors. Using immunoSEQ multiplex PCR, the repertoire was profiled, and TCRdb retains in-frame clones only, with some absent. The table has roughly 140,000 clones, around 86% seen once. Material: PBMCs. The source is a man between 18 and 29 years old in good health and CMV-seropositive.

The V call is TRBV5-1, the J call TRBJ2-7; D is undetermined. The germline CDR1 and CDR2 sequences are SGHRS and YFSETQ. V was clipped by 0 bases and J by 0 bases, with 10 bases between them. The CDR3 loop spans 15 amino acids. The CDR3 DNA reads as TGCGCCAGCAGCTTGGGAACGGAGAGCTCCTACGAGCAGTACTTC. As protein: CASSLGTESSYEQYF.

This chain uses TRBV28 with TRBJ2-6; D possibly corresponds to TRBD1 (6 bases). The CDR3 totals 16 residues. Trimming stripped 5 bases from V and 0 bases from J, with 11 bases between. Germline CDR1 is MDHEN and CDR2 is SYDVKM. The CDR3 protein is CASSPQGVSGANVLTF. CDR3 sequence (DNA): TGTGCCAGCAGTCCACAGGGCGTCTCTGGGGCCAACGTCCTGACTTTC.

This clone has only a few counts. The J gene is TRBJ2-7, the V gene TRBV10-1; maybe TRBD1 (5 bases). Trimming cost V 3 bases and J 2 bases, with 11 bases left between them. Per germline, CDR1 WNHNN and CDR2 SYGVQD (reference sequence). The CDR3 length is 14 residues. Here the CDR3 DNA reads TGCGCCAGCAGTGAAAGGGGAACACCCTACGAGCAGTACTTC. The encoded protein is CASSERGTPYEQYF.

J is TRBJ1-1 and V is TRBV6-1; D is unclear. CDR1 and CDR2 from the germline V gene are MNHNS and SASEGT. The CDR3 loop spans 14 amino acids. Trimming pared 6 bases from V and 5 bases from J, leaving 16 bases between. The CDR3 sequence: CASSDTYLTTEAFF. The CDR3 DNA sequence: TGTGCCAGCAGCGACACCTATCTTACAACTGAAGCTTTCTTT.

The rearrangement joins TRBV27 to TRBJ2-7; D is possibly TRBD2 (5 bases). The ends were cut back, 7 bases at V and 7 bases at J, with 20 bases in the middle. The CDR3 runs to 14 residues. Germline loops: CDR1 MNHEY, CDR2 SMNVEV (reference sequence). The CDR3 DNA reads as TGTGCCAGCACCCCCTGGGTCGGGGTTCGTGAGCAGTACTTC. Amino acids: CASTPWVGVREQYF.

The rearrangement joins TRBV11-2 to TRBJ2-1; 9 bases align to TRBD2. Germline V gene sequence: CDR1 SGHAT, CDR2 FQNNGV. CDR3 length: 17 amino acids. V was clipped by 5 bases and J by 2 bases; unmatched bases: 10. This CDR3 is CASSPRGGGRAYNEQFF. The CDR3 DNA reads TGTGCCAGCAGCCCCAGGGGGGGCGGGAGGGCCTACAATGAGCAGTTCTTC.

This chain connects TRBV29-1 to TRBJ2-5; TRBD1 aligns across 8 bases. Germline CDR1 is SQVTM and CDR2 is ANQGSEA. The CDR3 has 15 amino acids. J gave up 3 bases and V 7 bases, and 13 bases lay outside the gene matches. CDR3 amino acids: CSAGQAGFGEETQYF. CDR3 bases: TGCAGCGCGGGACAGGCAGGATTCGGGGAAGAGACCCAGTACTTC.

This rearrangement joins TRBV15 to TRBJ2-5, with no clear D. There are 15 residues in the CDR3. Deletions cut 0 bases from V and 3 bases from J, with 11 bases between. The germline CDR1 and CDR2 sequences are LNHNV and YYDKDF (reference sequence). DNA for the CDR3: TGTGCCACCAGCAGAGACAAAAGCGCCGAAGAGACCCAGTACTTC. Protein product: CATSRDKSAEETQYF. The full variable domain, with the rest looked up from reference TRBV15 and TRBJ2-5, is DAMVIQNPRYQVTQFGKPVTLSCSQTLNHNVMYWYQQKSSQAPKLLFHYYDKDFNNEADTPDNFQSRRPNTSFCFLDIRSPGLGDTAMYLCATSRDKSAEETQYFGPGTRLLVL.

The chain is built from TRBV6-6 and TRBJ2-3, with 7 bases fitting TRBD2. Trimming took 6 bases from V and 0 from J; bases not matched to a gene: 6. Germline assignment: CDR1 MNHNY and CDR2 SVGAGI (reference sequence). There are 15 residues in the CDR3. The CDR3 is CASRSGKISTDTQYF. CDR3 sequence (DNA): TGTGCCAGCAGGAGCGGGAAAATTAGCACAGATACGCAGTATTTT.

This clone was observed a single time. This chain uses TRBV23-1 with TRBJ2-1; the D gene is possibly TRBD2 (5 bases). TRBV23-1 is treated as an ORF (open reading frame) with a function not yet certain. The CDR3 consists of 17 residues. V was clipped by 1 base and J by 5 bases, with 18 bases between them. Written as DNA, the CDR3 is TGCGCCAGCAGTCAATGGAACGGCGGGTACAGAGACAATGAGCAGTTCTTC. Translated, it gives CASSQWNGGYRDNEQFF.

The CDR3 DNA follows: TGCAGCGTGGCAGGGGGATCTTTCTACGAGCAGTACTTC. Translation gives CSVAGGSFYEQYF. The chain recombines TRBV29-1 with TRBJ2-7; 7 bases agree with TRBD1. The ends lost 6 bases at V and 3 bases at J; junction bases unmatched: 8. Germline V gene sequence: CDR1 SQVTM, CDR2 ANQGSEA. This CDR3 contains 13 residues.

This clone was seen more than once but under ten times. The V gene is TRBV10-1, the J gene TRBJ2-4; 10 nucleotides agree with TRBD1. The CDR3 spans 16 residues. The germline gives CDR1 WNHNN, CDR2 SYGVQD (reference sequence). The V gene end was trimmed by 8 bases and the J gene end by 2 bases; junction bases not matched to a gene: 9. The CDR3 DNA follows: TGCGCCAGCGCCTGGACAGGGGGGTCCTCCAAAAACATTCAGTACTTC. Translation gives CASAWTGGSSKNIQYF.

The chain carries TRBV28 and TRBJ2-1, with 9 bases identical to TRBD2. The CDR3 length is 15 residues. CDR1 MDHEN and CDR2 SYDVKM come from the germline V gene. V lost 3 bases and J lost 6; bases outside the gene matches: 6. This chain's CDR3 is CASSFRLAGANEQFF. CDR3 DNA sequence: TGTGCCAGCAGTTTTAGATTAGCGGGAGCCAATGAGCAGTTCTTC.

This clone was observed a single time. The chain recombines TRBV5-4 with TRBJ1-2, with 8 positions matching TRBD1. The CDR3 consists of 16 residues. CDR1 SGHNT and CDR2 YYREEE come from the germline V gene (reference sequence). The junction had 10 bases not matched to a gene; V was cut back by 4 bases and J by 2 bases. The CDR3 sequence: CASSAGEDRANYGYTF. In DNA form, the CDR3 reads TGTGCCAGCAGCGCGGGTGAGGACAGGGCAAACTATGGCTACACCTTC.

The chain is built from TRBV10-3 and TRBJ1-5; 7 nucleotides line up with TRBD1. The germline V gene encodes CDR1 ENHRY and CDR2 SYGVKD. The CDR3 length is 15 residues. The V and J ends lost 8 bases and 0 bases, in that order; junction bases with no gene match: 7. The CDR3 spells CAISRTGDSNQPQHF. CDR3 DNA sequence: TGTGCCATCTCTCGGACAGGTGATAGCAATCAGCCCCAGCATTTT.

The V call is TRBV2, the J call TRBJ2-7; tentative D call: TRBD1 (5 bases). CDR1 and CDR2 from the germline V gene are SNHLY and FYNNEI. The CDR3 covers 13 residues. V lost 0 bases to trimming and J lost 3 bases, with 6 bases between them. The CDR3 reads CASSEAGDYEQYF. DNA for the CDR3: TGTGCCAGCAGTGAAGCAGGGGACTACGAGCAGTACTTC.

The chain employs TRBV6-6 and TRBJ2-3; D might be TRBD1 (6 bases). The germline V and J ends were trimmed by 8 bases and 5 bases, with 20 bases remaining between them. Germline lookup yields CDR1 MNHNY and CDR2 SVGAGI (reference sequence). The CDR3 loop spans 15 amino acids. CDR3 coding DNA: TGTGCCAGCCGGGCAAGACAGGTTGGGCGAGATACGCAGTATTTT. The encoded protein is CASRARQVGRDTQYF.

This sequence joins TRBV7-2 and TRBJ2-1, with TRBD2 matching over 9 bases. This CDR3 comprises 15 residues. The V gene's germline CDR1 is SGHTA and CDR2 FQGNSA. V was clipped by 3 bases and J by 7 bases; unmatched bases: 7. CDR3 bases: TGTGCCAGCAGCTTTGGACTAGCGTGGTTGAATGAGCAGTTCTTC. As protein: CASSFGLAWLNEQFF. The whole variable domain, filled in from reference TRBV7-2 and TRBJ2-1, reads GAGVSQSPSNKVTEKGKDVELRCDPISGHTALYWYRQSLGQGLEFLIYFQGNSAPDKSGLPSDRFSAERTGGSVSTLTIQRTQQEDSAVYLCASSFGLAWLNEQFFGPGTRLTVL.

The gene calls are TRBV10-2 and TRBJ1-5; 7 bases map to TRBD1. From germline, CDR1 is WSHSY and CDR2 SAAADI. This CDR3 has 18 amino acids. With 7 bases clipped from V and 3 bases from J, the junction kept 18 bases outside the gene matches. In nucleotides, the CDR3 is TGCGCCAGCAAGGACGGACAGGTCAAAGTCTCCAACAATCAGCCCCAGCATTTT. Translated: CASKDGQVKVSNNQPQHF.

J is TRBJ2-5 and V is TRBV12-5, with TRBD2 as a possible D gene (6 bases). CDR3 length equals 13 residues. V shed 7 bases and J shed 7 bases, with 16 bases lying between them. Germline CDR1 is LGHNT and CDR2 is FRNRAP. CDR3 DNA sequence: TGTGCTAGTGCCGCGGGGATGGTTGGGACCCAGTACTTC. Protein: CASAAGMVGTQYF.

The gene calls are TRBV5-4 and TRBJ2-5; 9 nucleotides match TRBD1. Germline V gene lookup returns CDR1 SGHNT and CDR2 YYREEE (reference sequence). The CDR3 consists of 13 residues. The V segment lost 4 bases and the J segment 5 bases; nucleotides outside the gene matches: 3. The DNA for the CDR3 is TGTGCCAGCAGCAGGGACAGGGTGGAGACCCAGTACTTC. It translates to CASSRDRVETQYF.

The chain couples TRBV5-4 to TRBJ1-2; D perhaps matches TRBD1 (5 bases). From germline, CDR1 is SGHNT and CDR2 YYREEE (reference sequence). The V end was cut by 5 bases, the J end by 8 bases, with 19 bases between. This CDR3 is 14 amino acids long. This chain's CDR3 is CASRVLGPAEGYTF. The CDR3 bases are TGTGCCAGCAGGGTGTTGGGGCCGGCGGAAGGCTACACCTTC.

There are a few counts of this clone. The J gene is TRBJ2-3, the V gene TRBV25-1; possibly TRBD1 for D (5 bases). Germline CDR1 is MGHDK and CDR2 is SYGVNS. V dropped 5 bases and J dropped 2 bases, with 11 bases sitting between them. CDR3 length: 14 amino acids. CDR3 residues: CASSQDSLTDTQYF. The CDR3 nucleotides are TGTGCCAGCAGTCAAGACAGCCTCACAGATACGCAGTATTTT.

For this clone: Other DNA sequences of this sample code for an identical CDR3. V usage is TRBV30 and J usage is TRBJ1-5; no definite D call. Germline values: CDR1 GTSNPN, CDR2 SVGIG (reference sequence). The CDR3 totals 14 residues. V lost 2 bases and J 1 base, leaving 9 bases between the germline ends. The CDR3 bases are TGTGCCTGGAGTAGAGGTTTCAGCAATCAGCCCCAGCATTTT. Residues: CAWSRGFSNQPQHF.

The chain uses TRBV11-1 and TRBJ1-3, with 9 bases that match TRBD1. Germline V gene data show CDR1 as SGHAT and CDR2 as FQDESV (reference sequence). Trimming at V came to 6 bases and at J to 0 bases, leaving 9 bases not matched to a gene. The CDR3 spans 17 residues. The CDR3 nucleotides are TGTGCCAGCAGGCATACAGGGGGCAAGAGCTCTGGAAACACCATATATTTT. The encoded protein is CASRHTGGKSSGNTIYF.

The V gene is TRBV19, the J gene TRBJ2-7; 8 bases line up with TRBD1. J gave up 5 bases and V 5 bases, and 5 bases lay outside the gene matches. This CDR3 has 13 residues. Germline loops: CDR1 LNHDA, CDR2 SQIVND (reference sequence). CDR3 coding DNA: TGTGCCAGTAGTGAGGACAGGGCCCACGAGCAGTACTTC. It codes for CASSEDRAHEQYF. Full variable domain (missing parts from reference TRBV19 and TRBJ2-7): DGGITQSPKYLFRKEGQNVTLSCEQNLNHDAMYWYRQDPGQGLRLIYYSQIVNDFQKGDIAEGYSVSREKKESFPLTVTSAQKNPTAFYLCASSEDRAHEQYFGPGTRLTVT.

This chain links TRBV6-5 with TRBJ1-3; a weak D match, TRBD1 (5 bases). From germline, CDR1 is MNHEY and CDR2 SVGAGI. V was shortened by 6 bases and J by 0 bases, with 12 bases between the two germline ends. The CDR3 sequence is 15 residues long. This chain's CDR3 is CASRDSPSSGNTIYF. The CDR3 nucleotides read TGTGCCAGCAGAGACAGCCCGAGCTCTGGAAACACCATATATTTT.

This rearrangement joins TRBV7-9 to TRBJ2-3; TRBD2 is a possible D gene (7 bases). There are 15 residues in the CDR3. Germline-derived CDR1 and CDR2 are SEHNR and FQNEAQ (reference sequence). V was cut by 1 base and J by 2 bases, with 10 bases left in between. CDR3 loop: CASSLGGGLTDTQYF. The CDR3 DNA is TGTGCCAGCAGCTTAGGGGGGGGCCTCACAGATACGCAGTATTTT. Using reference TRBV7-9 and TRBJ2-3 for the parts outside the CDR3, the full variable domain is DTGVSQNPRHKITKRGQNVTFRCDPISEHNRLYWYRQTLGQGPEFLTYFQNEAQLEKSRLLSDRFSAERPKGSFSTLEIQRTEQGDSAMYLCASSLGGGLTDTQYFGPGTRLTVL.

V is TRBV2 and J is TRBJ2-5; 8 positions agree with TRBD1. CDR1 and CDR2 (germline): SNHLY, FYNNEI. V was clipped by 5 bases and J by 1 base; unmatched bases: 6. The CDR3 consists of 15 residues. This chain's CDR3 is CASSQDRGLQETQYF. The CDR3 nucleotides read TGTGCCAGCAGTCAAGACAGGGGACTCCAAGAGACCCAGTACTTC. The entire variable domain, with the rest obtained from reference TRBV2 and TRBJ2-5, is as follows: EPEVTQTPSHQVTQMGQEVILRCVPISNHLYFYWYRQILGQKVEFLVSFYNNEISEKSEIFDDQFSVERPDGSNFTLKIRSTKLEDSAMYFCASSQDRGLQETQYFGPGTRLLVL.